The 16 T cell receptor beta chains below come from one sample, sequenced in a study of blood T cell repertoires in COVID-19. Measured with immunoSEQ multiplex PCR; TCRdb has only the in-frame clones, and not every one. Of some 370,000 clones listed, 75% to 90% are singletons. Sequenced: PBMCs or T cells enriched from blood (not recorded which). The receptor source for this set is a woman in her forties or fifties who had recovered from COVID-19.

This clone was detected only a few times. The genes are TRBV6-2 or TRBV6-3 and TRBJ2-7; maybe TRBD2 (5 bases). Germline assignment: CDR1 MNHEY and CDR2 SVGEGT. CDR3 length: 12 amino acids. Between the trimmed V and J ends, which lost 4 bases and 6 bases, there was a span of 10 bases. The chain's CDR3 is CASSFGLVEQYF. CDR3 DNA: TGTGCCAGCAGTTTCGGACTGGTCGAGCAGTACTTC.

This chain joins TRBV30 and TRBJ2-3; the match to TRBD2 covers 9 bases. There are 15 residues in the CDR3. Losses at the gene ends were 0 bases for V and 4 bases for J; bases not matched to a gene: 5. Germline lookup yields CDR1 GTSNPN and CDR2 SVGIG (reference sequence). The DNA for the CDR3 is TGTGCCTGGAGTGTGGGAGTAGCGGGAGCAGATACGCAGTATTTT. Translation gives CAWSVGVAGADTQYF.

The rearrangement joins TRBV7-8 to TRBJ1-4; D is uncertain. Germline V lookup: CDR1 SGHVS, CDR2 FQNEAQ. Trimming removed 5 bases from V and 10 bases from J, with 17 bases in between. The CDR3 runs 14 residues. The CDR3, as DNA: TGTGCCAGCAGCCAGATTGAGGGTCGGGCAAAACTGTTTTTT. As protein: CASSQIEGRAKLFF.

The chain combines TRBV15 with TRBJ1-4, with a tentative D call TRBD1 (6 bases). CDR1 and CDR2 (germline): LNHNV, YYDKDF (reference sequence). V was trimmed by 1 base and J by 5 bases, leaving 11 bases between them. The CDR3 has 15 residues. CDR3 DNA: TGTGCCACCAGCAGAGCGCAGGGGTTCAATGAAAAACTGTTTTTT. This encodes CATSRAQGFNEKLFF.

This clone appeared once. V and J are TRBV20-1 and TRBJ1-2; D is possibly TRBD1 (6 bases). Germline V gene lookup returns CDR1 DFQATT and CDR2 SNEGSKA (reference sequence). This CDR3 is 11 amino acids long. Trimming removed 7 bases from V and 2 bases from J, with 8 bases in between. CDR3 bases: TGCAGTGTCACAGGGAACTATGGCTACACCTTC. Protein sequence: CSVTGNYGYTF.

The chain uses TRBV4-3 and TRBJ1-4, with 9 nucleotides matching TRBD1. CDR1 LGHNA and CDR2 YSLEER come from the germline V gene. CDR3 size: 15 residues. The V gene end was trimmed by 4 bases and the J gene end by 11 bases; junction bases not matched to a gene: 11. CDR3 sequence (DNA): TGCGCCAGCAGCCCGTCAGGGATAGACAGGGGGAAACTGTTTTTT. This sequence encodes CASSPSGIDRGKLFF.

The CDR3 DNA reads TGTGCCAGCAGGCGGGAACCGTCAACAAACACCTTC. It specifies CASRREPSTNTF. V and J are TRBV2 and TRBJ1-2; D gene unclear. Germline V gene lookup returns CDR1 SNHLY and CDR2 FYNNEI. V was pared by 6 bases and J by 12 bases, with 17 bases between. The CDR3 loop spans 12 amino acids.

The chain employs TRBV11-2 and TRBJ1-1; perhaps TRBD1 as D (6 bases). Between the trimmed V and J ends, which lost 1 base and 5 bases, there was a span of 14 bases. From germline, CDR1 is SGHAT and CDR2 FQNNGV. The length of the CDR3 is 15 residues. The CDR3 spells CASSLVGGGRTEAFF. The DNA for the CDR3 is TGTGCCAGCAGCTTAGTAGGGGGGGGGAGGACTGAAGCTTTCTTT.

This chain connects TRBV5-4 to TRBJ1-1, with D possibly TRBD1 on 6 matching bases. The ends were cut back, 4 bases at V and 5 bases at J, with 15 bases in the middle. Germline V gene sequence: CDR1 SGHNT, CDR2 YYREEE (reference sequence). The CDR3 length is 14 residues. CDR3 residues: CASSRITGRTEAFF. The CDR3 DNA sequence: TGTGCCAGCAGCCGAATTACAGGGAGAACTGAAGCTTTCTTT.

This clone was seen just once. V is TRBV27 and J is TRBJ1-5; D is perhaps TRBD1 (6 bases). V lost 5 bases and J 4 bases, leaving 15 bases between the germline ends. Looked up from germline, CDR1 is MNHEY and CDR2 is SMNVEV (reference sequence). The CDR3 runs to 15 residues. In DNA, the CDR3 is TGTGCCAGCAGTCCCCTTACCCAGGGGAATCAGCCCCAGCATTTT. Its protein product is CASSPLTQGNQPQHF.

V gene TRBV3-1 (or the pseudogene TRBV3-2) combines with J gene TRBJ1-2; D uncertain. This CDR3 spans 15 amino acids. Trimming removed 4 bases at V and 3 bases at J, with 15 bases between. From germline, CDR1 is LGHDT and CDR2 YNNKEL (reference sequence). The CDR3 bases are TGTGCCAGCAGCCTCTCTGACAAGACCTACTATGGCTACACCTTC. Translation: CASSLSDKTYYGYTF.

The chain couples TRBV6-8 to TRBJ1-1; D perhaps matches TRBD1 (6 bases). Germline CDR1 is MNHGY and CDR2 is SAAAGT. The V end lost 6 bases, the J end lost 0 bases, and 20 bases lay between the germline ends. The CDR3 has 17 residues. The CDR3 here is CASRSGDYDPLNTEAFF. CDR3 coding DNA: TGTGCCAGCAGATCAGGGGACTACGATCCCTTGAACACTGAAGCTTTCTTT.

This CDR3 is CSVEDSDEKLFF. The CDR3 region has the DNA TGCAGCGTTGAAGATAGCGATGAAAAACTGTTTTTT. The J gene is TRBJ1-4, the V gene TRBV29-1; D is unresolved. V was pared by 0 bases and J by 6 bases, with 5 bases between. This CDR3 spans 12 amino acids. CDR1 is SQVTM, CDR2 ANQGSEA, per germline.

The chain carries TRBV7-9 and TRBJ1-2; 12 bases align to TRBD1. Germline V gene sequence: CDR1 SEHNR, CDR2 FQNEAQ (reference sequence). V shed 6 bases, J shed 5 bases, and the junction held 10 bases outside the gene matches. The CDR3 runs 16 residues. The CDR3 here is CASSRAGTGGWYGYTF. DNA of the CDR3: TGTGCCAGCAGTCGAGCCGGGACAGGGGGCTGGTATGGCTACACCTTC.

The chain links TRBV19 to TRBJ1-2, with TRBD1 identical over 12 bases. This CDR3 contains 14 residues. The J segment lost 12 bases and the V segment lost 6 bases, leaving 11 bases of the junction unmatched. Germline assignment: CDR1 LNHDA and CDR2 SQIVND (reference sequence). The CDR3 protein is CASRPGQGAFGNTF. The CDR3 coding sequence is TGTGCCAGTAGGCCGGGACAGGGGGCGTTTGGGAACACCTTC.

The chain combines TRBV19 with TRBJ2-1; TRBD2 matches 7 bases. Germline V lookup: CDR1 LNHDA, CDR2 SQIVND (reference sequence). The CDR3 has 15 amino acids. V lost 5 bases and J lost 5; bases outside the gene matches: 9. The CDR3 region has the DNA TGTGCCAGTAGTGGGCTGGCGCTAGCGGACAATGAGCAGTTCTTC. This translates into CASSGLALADNEQFF.